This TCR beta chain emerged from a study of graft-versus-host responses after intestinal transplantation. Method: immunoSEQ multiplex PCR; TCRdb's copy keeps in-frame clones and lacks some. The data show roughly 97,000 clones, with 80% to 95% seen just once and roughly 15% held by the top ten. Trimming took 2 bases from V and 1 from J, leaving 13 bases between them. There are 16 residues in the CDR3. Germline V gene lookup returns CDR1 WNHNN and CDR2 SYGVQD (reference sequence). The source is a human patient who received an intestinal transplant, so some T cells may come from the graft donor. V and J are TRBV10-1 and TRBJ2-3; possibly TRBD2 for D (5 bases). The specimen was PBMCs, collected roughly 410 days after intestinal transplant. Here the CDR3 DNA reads TGCGCCAGCAGTGAGCGTGGGGAGATGGGCACAGATACGCAGTATTTT. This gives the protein CASSERGEMGTDTQYF.